This TCR beta chain comes out of a study of T cell repertoires in cytomegalovirus infection. On this clonotype itself: Its target is unknown.

TCRdb used MiXCR to reprocess the reads, holding one entry per CDR3 protein. The top ten hold around 90% of the sample, which has more than 35,000 distinct CDR3 sequences, approximately 52% seen once. The CDR3 is 15 amino acids. Germline V CDR1 and CDR2: MNHEY, SVGAGI. V lost 0 bases, J lost 4 bases, and 1 base stayed unmatched. The sample here was CD8+ T cells from cultured PBMCs, taken from culture after CMV antigen stimulation. The chain has TRBV6-5 and TRBJ1-2, with TRBD1 matching over 11 bases. The source is a human donor in good health (CMV status not recorded). Some clones in this sample may be carry-over from other donors' samples. The DNA for the CDR3 is TGTGCCAGCAGTTACTCGGGACAGGGGGTCTATGGCTACACCTTC. Translating gives CASSYSGQGVYGYTF.